What follows describes a single TCR beta chain. CDR3 length: 17 amino acids. The germline gives CDR1 LNHNV, CDR2 YYDKDF (reference sequence). V was cut by 8 bases and J by 5 bases, with 26 bases left in between. The sample originates from a study of T-cell reconstitution after alpha-beta-depleted transplantation in children. The TCRbeta library incorporated unique molecular identifiers. TCRdb re-analysed the PCR reads in MiXCR, keeping a single row per CDR3 protein. The table has some 460,000 distinct CDR3 sequences, about 17% seen once. This specimen was PBMCs, mostly from graft donor cells, taken 360 days after TCRalphabeta/CD19-depleted stem cell transplant. V and J are TRBV15 and TRBJ2-3, with TRBD2 as a possible D gene (6 bases). This receptor was identified in a boy less than two years old who had a stem cell transplant for Wiskott-Aldrich syndrome, so the T cells may come from the graft donor. The CDR3 bases are TGTGCCACCGGGGGACTCCCCAAAACCACTCTAATAGATACGCAGTATTTT. This codes for CATGGLPKTTLIDTQYF. Based on the CDR3 plus reference TRBV15 and TRBJ2-3, the full variable domain is DAMVIQNPRYQVTQFGKPVTLSCSQTLNHNVMYWYQQKSSQAPKLLFHYYDKDFNNEADTPDNFQSRRPNTSFCFLDIRSPGLGDTAMYLCATGGLPKTTLIDTQYFGPGTRLTVL.